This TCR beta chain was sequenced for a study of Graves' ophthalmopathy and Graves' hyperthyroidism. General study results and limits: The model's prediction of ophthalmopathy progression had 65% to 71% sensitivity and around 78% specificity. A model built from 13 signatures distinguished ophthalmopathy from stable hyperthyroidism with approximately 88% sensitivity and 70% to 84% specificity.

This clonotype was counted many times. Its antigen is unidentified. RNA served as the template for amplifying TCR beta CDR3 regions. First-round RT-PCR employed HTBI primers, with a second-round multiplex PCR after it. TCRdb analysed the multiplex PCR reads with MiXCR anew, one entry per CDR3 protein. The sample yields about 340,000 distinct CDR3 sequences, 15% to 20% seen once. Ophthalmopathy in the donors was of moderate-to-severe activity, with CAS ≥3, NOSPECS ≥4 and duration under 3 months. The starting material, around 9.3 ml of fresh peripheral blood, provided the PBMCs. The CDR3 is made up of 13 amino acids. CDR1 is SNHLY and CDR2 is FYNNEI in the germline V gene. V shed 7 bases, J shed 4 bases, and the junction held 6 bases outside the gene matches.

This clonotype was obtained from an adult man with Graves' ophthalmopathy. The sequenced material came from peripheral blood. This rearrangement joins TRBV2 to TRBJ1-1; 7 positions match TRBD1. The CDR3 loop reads CASNHRGGTEAFF. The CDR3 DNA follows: TGTGCCAGCAACCACAGGGGCGGCACTGAAGCTTTCTTT.